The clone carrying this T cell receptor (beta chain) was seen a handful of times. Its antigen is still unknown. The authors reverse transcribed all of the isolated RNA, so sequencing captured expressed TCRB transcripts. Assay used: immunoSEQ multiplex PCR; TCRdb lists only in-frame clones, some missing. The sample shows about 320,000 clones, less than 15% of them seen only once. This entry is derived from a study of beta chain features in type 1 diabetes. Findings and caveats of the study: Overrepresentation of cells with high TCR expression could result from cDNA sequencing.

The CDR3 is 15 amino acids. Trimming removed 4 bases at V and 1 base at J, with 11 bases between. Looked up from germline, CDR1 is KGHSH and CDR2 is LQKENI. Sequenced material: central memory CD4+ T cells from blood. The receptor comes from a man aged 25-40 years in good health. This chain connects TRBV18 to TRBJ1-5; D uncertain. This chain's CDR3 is CASSRTSLSNQPQHF. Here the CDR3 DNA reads TGTGCCAGCTCACGGACTTCCCTCAGCAATCAGCCCCAGCATTTT.